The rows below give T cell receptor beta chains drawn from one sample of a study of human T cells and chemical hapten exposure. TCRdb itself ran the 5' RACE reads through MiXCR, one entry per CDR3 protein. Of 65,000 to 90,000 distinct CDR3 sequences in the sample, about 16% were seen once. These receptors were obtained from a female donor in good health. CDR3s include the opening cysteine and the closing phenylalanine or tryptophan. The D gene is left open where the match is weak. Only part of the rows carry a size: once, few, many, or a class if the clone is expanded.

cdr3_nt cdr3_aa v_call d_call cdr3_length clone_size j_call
TGTGCCACCAGCACCTGGACCACAGGGGGAGAAGATACGCAGTATTTT CATSTWTTGGEDTQYF TRBV15 TRBD1 16 - TRBJ2-3
TGTGCCAGCAGCCCACGCGGCGGAGAGTCGCGCCTCGCGGAAGCTTTCTTT CASSPRGGESRLAEAFF TRBV16 - 17 - TRBJ1-1
TGTGCCAGCAGTATCCAGGGTGGCGAGCAGTACTTC CASSIQGGEQYF TRBV12-3/TRBV12-4 - 12 few TRBJ2-7
TGCAGCGTTGCCAGGGGGTCGGACACTGAAGCTTTCTTT CSVARGSDTEAFF TRBV29-1 TRBD1 13 - TRBJ1-1
TGTGCCAGTCAGGACGGACTTTCGAGCACTGAAGCTTTCTTT CASQDGLSSTEAFF TRBV10-3 - 14 - TRBJ1-1
TGCAGTGCTGAACTTGAAGCATCCGAAAAACTGTTTTTT CSAELEASEKLFF TRBV20-1 - 13 - TRBJ1-4
TGCGCCAGCAGGGGAGGGGGGATCTATGGCTACACCTTC CASRGGGIYGYTF TRBV10-2 - 13 few TRBJ1-2
TGCGCCAGCAGCCCAGAAGCCGGCTATGGCTACACCTTC CASSPEAGYGYTF TRBV5-1 - 13 many TRBJ1-2
TGTGCCAGCAGTACCACTAGCGGGAGCCGTAATGAGCAGTTCTTC CASSTTSGSRNEQFF TRBV12-3/TRBV12-4 TRBD2 15 few TRBJ2-1
TGTGCCAGCACCCCCCCCGGACATACGAACACTGAAGCTTTCTTT CASTPPGHTNTEAFF TRBV28 - 15 many TRBJ1-1
TGTGCCAGCAGCTACGCAACCCGACAGGGCGGCGAGCAGTACTTC CASSYATRQGGEQYF TRBV11-2 TRBD1 15 - TRBJ2-7
TGCAGCGTCTTAGGGGGCCAGAGGGCAGATACGCAGTATTTT CSVLGGQRADTQYF TRBV29-1 TRBD1 14 few TRBJ2-3
TGTGCCAGCAGTTTAGCGGGTCAGCTCTATGGCTACACCTTC CASSLAGQLYGYTF TRBV12-3/TRBV12-4 - 14 - TRBJ1-2
TGTGCCATCACGGGCGGGTTCCCAGATACGCAGTATTTT CAITGGFPDTQYF TRBV10-3 - 13 - TRBJ2-3
TGCAGCGTTGATAGGGGGAACACCGGGGAGCTGTTTTTT CSVDRGNTGELFF TRBV29-1 - 13 few TRBJ2-2
TGCGCCAGCAGCTTGGCCTGGGGCAGAGTGAACACTGAAGCTTTCTTT CASSLAWGRVNTEAFF TRBV5-1 - 16 few TRBJ1-1
TGTGCCAGCAGGCCCGAGGGACAGGCGAATTACGAGCAGTACTTC CASRPEGQANYEQYF TRBV28 TRBD1 15 few TRBJ2-7
TGTGCCAGCAGCCTGGACAGTCAGCCCCAGCATTTT CASSLDSQPQHF TRBV7-9 - 12 many TRBJ1-5
TGTGCCAGCACTCGCAGACTAGCGGGAGTTGAGACCCAGTACTTC CASTRRLAGVETQYF TRBV27 TRBD2 15 - TRBJ2-5
TGTGCCAGCAGTTACTCACCCAGGGGAGGCGAAAAACTGTTTTTT CASSYSPRGGEKLFF TRBV6-6 - 15 - TRBJ1-4
TGTGCCAGCAGCCAACAGGGGGCGATAGGTCAGCCCCAGCATTTT CASSQQGAIGQPQHF TRBV3-1 TRBD1 15 - TRBJ1-5
TGTGCCAGCAGTTCAGGGAGTACCTACAATGAGCAGTTCTTC CASSSGSTYNEQFF TRBV27 - 14 - TRBJ2-1
TGTGCCAGCACCCATGGGGACGACAGGGCCGAGCAGTACTTC CASTHGDDRAEQYF TRBV12-3/TRBV12-4 TRBD1 14 - TRBJ2-7
TGCGCCAGCAGTGTCACTCGCTCTGGGGCCAACGTCCTGACTTTC CASSVTRSGANVLTF TRBV10-2 - 15 few TRBJ2-6
TGTGCCAGCAGACTAGCGGGAGGGAGTGAGCAGTTCTTC CASRLAGGSEQFF TRBV28 TRBD2 13 - TRBJ2-1
TGTGCCTGGAGTGGCAGTGTAAACACAGATACGCAGTATTTT CAWSGSVNTDTQYF TRBV30 - 14 - TRBJ2-3
TGTGCCAGCAGTTTCTCTAGGCCCCAGCATTTT CASSFSRPQHF TRBV28 - 11 - TRBJ1-5
TGCGCCAGCACCGAGACAGGGAAGGCTGAAGCTTTCTTT CASTETGKAEAFF TRBV5-1 TRBD1 13 few TRBJ1-1
TGTGCCTGGCAAAAGGGACTAGCGGGCGGAGGGGAGACCCAGTACTTC CAWQKGLAGGGETQYF TRBV30 TRBD2 16 few TRBJ2-5
TGTGCCTGGAGTCCGACTAGATTGGTGGGTGAGCAGTTCTTC CAWSPTRLVGEQFF TRBV30 - 14 - TRBJ2-1
TGCGCCAGCAGCCTGCTTGGAGTTGAAGGCACTGAAGCTTTCTTT CASSLLGVEGTEAFF TRBV5-1 - 15 - TRBJ1-1
TGTGCCAGCAGTTATCTCTCCCGGGATACGCAGTATTTT CASSYLSRDTQYF TRBV6-2/TRBV6-3 - 13 - TRBJ2-3
TGTGCCAGCAGTTGGGGCCCCTACAATGAGCAGTTCTTC CASSWGPYNEQFF TRBV12-3/TRBV12-4 - 13 - TRBJ2-1